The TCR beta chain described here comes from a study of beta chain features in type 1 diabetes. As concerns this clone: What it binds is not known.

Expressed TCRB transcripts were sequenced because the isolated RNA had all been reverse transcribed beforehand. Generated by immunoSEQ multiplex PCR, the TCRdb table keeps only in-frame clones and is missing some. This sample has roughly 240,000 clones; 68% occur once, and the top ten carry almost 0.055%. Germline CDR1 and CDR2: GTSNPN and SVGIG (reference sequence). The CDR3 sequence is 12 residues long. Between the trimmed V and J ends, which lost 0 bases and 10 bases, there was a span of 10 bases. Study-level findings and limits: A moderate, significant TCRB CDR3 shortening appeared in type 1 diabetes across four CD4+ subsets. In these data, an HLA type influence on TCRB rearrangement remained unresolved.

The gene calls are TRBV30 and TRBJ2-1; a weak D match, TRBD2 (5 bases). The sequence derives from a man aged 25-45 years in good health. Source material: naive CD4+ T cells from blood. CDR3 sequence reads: CAWSVRGSEQFF. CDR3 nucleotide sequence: TGTGCCTGGAGTGTACGAGGGAGCGAGCAGTTCTTC.